Included here is one TCR beta chain sequence, with context. PCR was performed using 60 Vbeta and 13 Jbeta primers. Measured with immunoSEQ multiplex PCR; TCRdb has only the in-frame clones, and not every one. The profile shows about 130,000 clones, about 80% of them singletons. Per the germline V gene, CDR1 is SGDLS and CDR2 is YYNGEE. The CDR3 is 16 residues long. V was clipped by 4 bases and J by 1 base; unmatched bases: 4. The sample is drawn from a study of cytomegalovirus exposure and HLA in healthy donors. Sequenced: PBMCs. This TCR derives from a woman in her thirties or forties in good health and CMV-seropositive. This sequence joins TRBV9 and TRBJ2-1; 11 bases are a match to TRBD2. CDR3 region: CASSPTSGSSYNEQFF. DNA for the CDR3: TGTGCCAGCAGCCCAACTAGCGGGAGTTCCTACAATGAGCAGTTCTTC.